This T cell receptor (beta chain) emerged from a study of shared clonotypes between healthy human individuals. At a deep level, the assay was run. Sequenced by immunoSEQ multiplex PCR; TCRdb stores in-frame clones only, minus some. The sample contains 2 million to 2.5 million clones, approximately 93% of which appear only once. The CDR3 is 15 residues long. Germline V gene lookup returns CDR1 SGDLS and CDR2 YYNGEE. Between the trimmed V and J ends, which lost 0 bases and 0 bases, there was a span of 10 bases. This clonotype was obtained from a man aged 18-30 years in good health. Some clones in this sample may be carry-over from other donors' samples. What was sequenced was naive CD4+ T cells from PBMCs. Subset here: CD45RA+ positively selected. The V gene is TRBV9, the J gene TRBJ2-7, with D perhaps being TRBD1 or TRBD2 (5 bases each). Written as DNA, the CDR3 is TGTGCCAGCAGCGTAGATCCAGGGAGCTCCTACGAGCAGTACTTC. Protein sequence: CASSVDPGSSYEQYF.